This T cell receptor beta chain was documented in a study of shared clonotypes between healthy human individuals. The team ran DNA from unsorted PBMCs on ten immunoSEQ deep assay plates for sequencing. Profiled with immunoSEQ multiplex PCR; TCRdb holds only in-frame clones, not every one. The sample lists about 490,000 clones, almost 80% occurring once. Study donors comprised healthy, HIV-negative adults devoid of recent acute infection or vaccination. Nashville, Tennessee was home to all donors, who were Caucasian adults. Genomic DNA, for the unsorted samples, came from roughly 90 million PBMCs. Trimming cost V 8 bases and J 7 bases, with 14 bases left between them. The CDR3 consists of 13 residues. Per germline, CDR1 MNHEY and CDR2 SMNVEV (reference sequence).

The clonotype originates from a woman between 40 and 55 years old in good health. Some clones in this sample may be carry-over from other donors' samples. The chain has TRBV27 and TRBJ1-4; D is undetermined. Sample: PBMCs. The CDR3 DNA reads as TGTGCCAGCTTCCGGTGGATTTGTGAAAAACTGTTTTTT. As protein: CASFRWICEKLFF.